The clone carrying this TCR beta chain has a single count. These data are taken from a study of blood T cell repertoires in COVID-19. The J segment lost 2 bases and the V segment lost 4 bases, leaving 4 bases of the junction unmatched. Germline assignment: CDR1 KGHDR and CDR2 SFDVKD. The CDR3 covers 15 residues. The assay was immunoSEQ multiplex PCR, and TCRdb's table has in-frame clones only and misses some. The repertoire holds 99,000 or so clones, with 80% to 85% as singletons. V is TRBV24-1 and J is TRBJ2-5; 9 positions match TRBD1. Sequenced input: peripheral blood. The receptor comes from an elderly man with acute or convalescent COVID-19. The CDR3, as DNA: TGTGCCACCAGTGACCCCGGGACAGGGCAAGAGACCCAGTACTTC. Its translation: CATSDPGTGQETQYF.